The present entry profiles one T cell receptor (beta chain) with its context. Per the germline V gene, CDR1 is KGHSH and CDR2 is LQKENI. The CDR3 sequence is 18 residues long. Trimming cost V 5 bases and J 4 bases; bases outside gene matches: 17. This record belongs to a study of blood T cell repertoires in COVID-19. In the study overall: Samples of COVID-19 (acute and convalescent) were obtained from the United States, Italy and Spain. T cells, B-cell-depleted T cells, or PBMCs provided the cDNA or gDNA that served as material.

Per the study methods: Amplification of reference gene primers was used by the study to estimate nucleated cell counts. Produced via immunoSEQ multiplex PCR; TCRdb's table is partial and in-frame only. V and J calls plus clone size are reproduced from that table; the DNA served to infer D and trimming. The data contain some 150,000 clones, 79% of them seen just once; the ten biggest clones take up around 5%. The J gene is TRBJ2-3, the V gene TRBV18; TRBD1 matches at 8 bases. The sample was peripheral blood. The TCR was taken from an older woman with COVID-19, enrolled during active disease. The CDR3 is CASSANSGGGWNADTQYF. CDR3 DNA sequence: TGTGCCAGCTCAGCGAATTCAGGGGGCGGTTGGAATGCAGATACGCAGTATTTT.